The entry below describes one T cell receptor (beta chain). No antigen is known for it. These data belong to a study of shared clonotypes between healthy human individuals. Regarding the study as a whole: Specimens sampled were limited to blood, with tissue repertoires likely differing. The naive CD4 repertoires of a handful of donors were compared, and roughly 5% of clonotypes were shared.

Naive CD45RA+ and memory CD45RA-negative subsets were split from CD4+ cells. Each replicate PCR on the sorted subsets used 150 to 200 ng DNA (approximately 27,000 T cell genomes). The assay was immunoSEQ multiplex PCR, and TCRdb's table has in-frame clones only and misses some. The sample carries about 2.4 million clones, approximately 93% recorded once. Germline CDR1 and CDR2: SEHNR and FQNEAQ (reference sequence). Unmatched junction bases numbered 7, after V lost 1 base and J lost 6 bases. This CDR3 is 18 amino acids long. Sequencing was done on a sample of naive CD4+ T cells from PBMCs. Subset here: CD45RA+ positively selected. The V and J genes are TRBV7-9 and TRBJ2-1, with 15 positions matching TRBD2. The TCR sequence derives from a man younger than 30 in good health. Some clones in this sample may be carry-over from other donors' samples. The CDR3 reads CASSLGGLAGGSSNEQFF. The CDR3 bases are TGTGCCAGCAGCTTAGGGGGACTAGCGGGAGGAAGTTCCAATGAGCAGTTCTTC.